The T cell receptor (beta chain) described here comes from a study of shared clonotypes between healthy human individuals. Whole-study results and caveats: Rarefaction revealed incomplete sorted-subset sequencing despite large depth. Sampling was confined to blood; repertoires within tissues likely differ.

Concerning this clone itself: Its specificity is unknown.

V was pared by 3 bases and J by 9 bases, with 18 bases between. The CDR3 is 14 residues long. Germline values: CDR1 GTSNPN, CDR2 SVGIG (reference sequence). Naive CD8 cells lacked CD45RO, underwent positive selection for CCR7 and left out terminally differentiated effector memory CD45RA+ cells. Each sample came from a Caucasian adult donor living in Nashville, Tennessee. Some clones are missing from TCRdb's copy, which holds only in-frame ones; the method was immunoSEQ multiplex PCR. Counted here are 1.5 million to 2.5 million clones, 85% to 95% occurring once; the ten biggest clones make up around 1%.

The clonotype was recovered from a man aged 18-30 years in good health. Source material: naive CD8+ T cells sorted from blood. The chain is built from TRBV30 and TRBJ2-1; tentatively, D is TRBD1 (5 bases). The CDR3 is CAWSGPLPRGEQFF. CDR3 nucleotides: TGTGCCTGGAGCGGCCCCTTGCCTAGGGGTGAGCAGTTCTTC.